One and the same sample provided the 24 T cell receptor beta chains below, sequenced in a study of CD8 T cells in ankylosing spondylitis. TCRdb reanalysed the 5' RACE reads using MiXCR and keeps one entry per CDR3 protein. Among under 450,000 distinct CDR3 sequences listed, 20% to 25% were seen once. Sequencing was done on a sample of blood, either unsorted or a sorted T cell fraction (not recorded which). The receptors were gathered from a male donor with ankylosing spondylitis or in good health (not recorded which).

The gene calls are TRBV12-3 or TRBV12-4 and TRBJ2-1, with D perhaps TRBD2 (5 bases). V was pared by 5 bases and J by 12 bases, with 8 bases between. This CDR3 region has 10 residues. This CDR3 is CASSGGGQFF. In DNA, the CDR3 is TGTGCCAGCAGTGGAGGTGGGCAGTTCTTC.

This chain connects TRBV4-1 to TRBJ2-5; D remains unclear. Germline lookup yields CDR1 MGHRA and CDR2 YSYEKL. The CDR3 contains 13 residues. Between the trimmed V and J ends, which lost 4 bases and 4 bases, there was a span of 10 bases. This CDR3 is CASSPGAPETQYF. CDR3 sequence (DNA): TGCGCCAGCAGCCCGGGCGCCCCAGAGACCCAGTACTTC.

This clonotype was recorded a few times. The V call is TRBV6-1, the J call TRBJ2-5; D might be TRBD1 (7 bases). The CDR3 has 17 residues. The germline gives CDR1 MNHNS, CDR2 SASEGT. Trimming shortened V by 6 bases and J by 4 bases, and 24 bases separated the two germline ends. This CDR3 is CASSEKIQGGFGETQYF. Here the CDR3 DNA reads TGTGCCAGCAGCGAAAAAATCCAGGGGGGATTTGGAGAGACCCAGTACTTC.

This clonotype was recorded at least ten times. V usage is TRBV5-1 and J usage is TRBJ2-7, with no clear D. Germline assignment: CDR1 SGHRS and CDR2 YFSETQ. The CDR3 is 16 residues long. The V and J ends lost 0 bases and 2 bases respectively, with 15 bases between them. CDR3 nucleotides: TGCGCCAGCAGCTTGGCCGGAGTGAATCCAACCTACGAGCAGTACTTC. Its translation is CASSLAGVNPTYEQYF. The variable domain in full, completed from reference TRBV5-1 and TRBJ2-7, reads KAGVTQTPRYLIKTRGQQVTLSCSPISGHRSVSWYQQTPGQGLQFLFEYFSETQRNKGNFPGRFSGRQFSNSRSEMNVSTLELGDSALYLCASSLAGVNPTYEQYFGPGTRLTVT.

This clonotype was observed a handful of times. This chain uses TRBV12-3 or TRBV12-4 with TRBJ2-5; TRBD1 aligns across 7 bases. V dropped 5 bases and J dropped 2; count of bases not matched to a gene: 8. This CDR3 is built from 15 residues. The CDR3 DNA follows: TGTGCCAGCAGTCTAGGGGGCTGGGGGCAAGAGACCCAGTACTTC. Its translation: CASSLGGWGQETQYF.

This chain uses TRBV29-1 with TRBJ2-7, with 7 bases identical to TRBD1. The ends lost 3 bases at V and 3 bases at J; junction bases unmatched: 5. Germline V gene data show CDR1 as SQVTM and CDR2 as ANQGSEA. CDR3 length equals 13 residues. This chain's CDR3 is CSVETGFHYEQYF. CDR3 bases: TGCAGCGTTGAGACAGGGTTCCACTACGAGCAGTACTTC.

This clonotype was counted many times. The J gene is TRBJ2-7, the V gene TRBV27; 7 bases are shared with TRBD2. This CDR3 has 14 amino acids. V was clipped by 5 bases and J by 4 bases; unmatched bases: 8. CDR1 and CDR2 (germline): MNHEY, SMNVEV (reference sequence). CDR3 protein: CASSPGLVTYEQYF. DNA of the CDR3: TGTGCCAGCAGTCCCGGACTAGTAACGTACGAGCAGTACTTC.

The chain links TRBV4-1 to TRBJ2-5; D possibly corresponds to TRBD2 (5 bases). Trimming pared 0 bases from V and 5 bases from J, leaving 13 bases between. This CDR3 region has 15 residues. Germline V gives CDR1 MGHRA, CDR2 YSYEKL. CDR3 sequence: CASSQEEARRETQYF. DNA of the CDR3: TGCGCCAGCAGCCAAGAGGAGGCTAGGCGGGAGACCCAGTACTTC.

The rearrangement joins TRBV12-3 or TRBV12-4 to TRBJ2-4; D possibly corresponds to TRBD1 (5 bases). V was trimmed by 1 base and J by 6 bases, leaving 10 bases between them. This CDR3 comprises 14 residues. CDR3: CASSLVTASNIQYF. The CDR3 nucleotides read TGTGCCAGCAGTTTAGTGACAGCCTCAAACATTCAGTACTTC.

This clonotype was counted a few times. The rearrangement uses TRBV5-1 and TRBJ2-3; D gene uncertain. V was pared by 0 bases and J by 5 bases, with 7 bases between. Germline lookup yields CDR1 SGHRS and CDR2 YFSETQ. The CDR3 is 13 amino acids. CDR3 sequence reads: CASSLARGDTQYF. CDR3 bases: TGCGCCAGCAGCTTGGCGAGAGGAGATACGCAGTATTTT.

Ten or more counts support this clonotype. This chain joins TRBV7-8 and TRBJ2-2; no firm D call. From germline, CDR1 is SGHVS and CDR2 FQNEAQ. Deletions cut 5 bases from V and 1 base from J, with 11 bases between. The CDR3 extends over 15 amino acids. The CDR3 protein is CASSPREMNTGELFF. In nucleotides, the CDR3 is TGTGCCAGCAGCCCCCGCGAGATGAACACCGGGGAGCTGTTTTTT.

The V and J genes are TRBV7-8 and TRBJ2-2; TRBD1 matches at 7 bases. The germline gives CDR1 SGHVS, CDR2 FQNEAQ. The ends lost 7 bases at V and 0 bases at J; junction bases unmatched: 14. The CDR3 has 18 residues. The CDR3 DNA follows: TGTGCCAGCACCGACGCCCCGTGGCAGGGGGCGAACACCGGGGAGCTGTTTTTT. Translating gives CASTDAPWQGANTGELFF.

The V call is TRBV7-9, the J call TRBJ2-1; a possible D gene is TRBD2 (6 bases). The germline CDR1 and CDR2 sequences are SEHNR and FQNEAQ (reference sequence). This CDR3 has 16 residues. V was clipped by 1 base and J by 3 bases, with 13 bases between them. CDR3: CASSLVSRGDYNEQFF. CDR3 DNA sequence: TGTGCCAGCAGCTTAGTCTCGCGGGGAGACTACAATGAGCAGTTCTTC.

The chain couples TRBV27 to TRBJ2-7; TRBD1 matches at 9 bases. From germline, CDR1 is MNHEY and CDR2 SMNVEV (reference sequence). With 6 bases clipped from V and 2 bases from J, the junction kept 14 bases outside the gene matches. CDR3 length: 17 amino acids. Here the CDR3 DNA reads TGTGCCAGCAGAGTGGACAGGGGAACTCAAGGCCCCTACGAGCAGTACTTC. It yields the protein CASRVDRGTQGPYEQYF.

This clonotype showed up just a few times. The rearrangement joins TRBV28 to TRBJ2-1; D is perhaps TRBD1 (6 bases). The V and J ends lost 2 bases and 1 base respectively, with 15 bases between them. Germline CDR1 MDHEN, CDR2 SYDVKM. This CDR3 has 17 amino acids. The CDR3 sequence is CASSLILGRGSYNEQFF. CDR3 DNA: TGTGCCAGCAGTTTAATTCTCGGCAGGGGATCCTACAATGAGCAGTTCTTC.

CDR3 coding DNA: TGTGCCAGCAGTTACCGCGAACCTCAGGAGCAGTACTTC. Its translation is CASSYREPQEQYF. V usage is TRBV6-5 and J usage is TRBJ2-7; D remains ambiguous. V was trimmed by 2 bases and J by 7 bases, leaving 12 bases between them. This CDR3 has 13 residues. In germline, CDR1 is MNHEY, CDR2 SVGAGI.

V is TRBV29-1 and J is TRBJ1-1; D perhaps matches TRBD1 (5 bases). V gave up 6 bases and J gave up 1 base, with 12 bases separating them. CDR3 length equals 13 residues. The V gene's germline CDR1 is SQVTM and CDR2 ANQGSEA. The CDR3 nucleotides are TGCAGCGTAGTACCCGACAGGAACACTGAAGCTTTCTTT. Translating it yields CSVVPDRNTEAFF.

There are a few counts of this clonotype. This chain connects TRBV27 to TRBJ1-2, with 7 bases lining up with TRBD1. V gave up 6 bases and J gave up 8 bases; unmatched junction bases: 9. CDR3 length: 13 residues. Germline assignment: CDR1 MNHEY and CDR2 SMNVEV (reference sequence). In DNA form, the CDR3 reads TGTGCCAGCAGCTCGACAGGGTTCGGAGGCTACACCTTC. It codes for CASSSTGFGGYTF.

This clonotype was seen more than once but under ten times. This chain joins TRBV7-2 and TRBJ2-4; maybe TRBD2 (6 bases). V lost 2 bases and J lost 10, with 12 bases in between. The CDR3 is 13 amino acids. The germline V gene has CDR1 SGHTA and CDR2 FQGNSA. The CDR3: CASSLLGGGIQYF. In DNA form, the CDR3 reads TGTGCCAGCAGCTTACTCGGGGGAGGAATTCAGTACTTC.

V is TRBV20-1 and J is TRBJ2-1, with no clear D. This CDR3 region has 9 residues. V was clipped by 3 bases and J by 10 bases, with 4 bases between them. CDR1 and CDR2 (germline): DFQATT, SNEGSKA (reference sequence). CDR3 sequence reads: CSASYEQFF. CDR3 DNA: TGCAGTGCTAGTTACGAGCAGTTCTTC.

This clonotype has more than one count but fewer than ten. The chain employs TRBV11-2 and TRBJ2-3, with 9 bases matching TRBD2. CDR1 SGHAT and CDR2 FQNNGV come from the germline V gene. The CDR3 is 18 residues long. The J segment lost 3 bases and the V segment lost 4 bases, leaving 14 bases of the junction unmatched. This CDR3 reads CASSSGGGLASTTDTQYF. In nucleotides, the CDR3 is TGTGCCAGCAGCTCCGGCGGGGGACTAGCAAGTACTACAGATACGCAGTATTTT. The full variable domain, rest sourced from reference TRBV11-2 and TRBJ2-3, is EAGVAQSPRYKIIEKRQSVAFWCNPISGHATLYWYQQILGQGPKLLIQFQNNGVVDDSQLPKDRFSAERLKGVDSTLKIQPAKLEDSAVYLCASSSGGGLASTTDTQYFGPGTRLTVL.

The sample holds a few counts of this clonotype. V is TRBV5-6 and J is TRBJ1-6; D remains unclear. Trimming took 5 bases from V and 8 from J, leaving 20 bases between them. The germline gives CDR1 SGHDT, CDR2 YYEEEE. This CDR3 is built from 16 residues. CDR3 DNA: TGTGCCAGCAGTGGGGAGGGCAGCCGATTCCATTCACCCCTCCACTTT. It specifies CASSGEGSRFHSPLHF.

In its sample, this clonotype was seen a few times. The genes are TRBV5-6 and TRBJ2-4, with 10 bases that match TRBD1. Germline CDR1 and CDR2: SGHDT and YYEEEE. Trimming cost V 0 bases and J 2 bases; bases outside gene matches: 5. The CDR3 is 17 amino acids. The CDR3 DNA follows: TGTGCCAGCAGCTTGGAGTCGGACAGGGGGTCCAAAAACATTCAGTACTTC. As protein: CASSLESDRGSKNIQYF.

This clonotype came up a few times. The chain is built from TRBV29-1 and TRBJ2-7; D is unclear. V was clipped by 7 bases and J by 0 bases, with 10 bases between them. CDR3 length: 12 amino acids. Germline V CDR1 and CDR2: SQVTM, ANQGSEA. As DNA, the CDR3 is TGCAGCGGCCTGACGAGCTCCTACGAGCAGTACTTC. It translates to CSGLTSSYEQYF.